Each of the 30 T cell receptor beta chains below was sequenced from the same sample in a study of shared clonotypes between healthy human individuals (dated by TCRdb to the early 2020s). The receptor library was made with the immunoSEQ multiplex PCR assay. TCRdb re-hosts the immuneACCESS table, in-frame sequences only. Its copies lack some clones; in the studies checked, an unresolved V gene accounts for under half of them, and the cause for the rest is not known. Across this sample there are roughly 2.4 million clones, with around 95% seen only once. Roughly 0.13% of the sample is taken by the ten largest. Sequencing was done on a sample of naive CD4+ T cells sorted from blood. The cell subset or site label, read with the paper, signifies: CD45RA+ positively selected. The origin of the receptors is a man aged 18 to 30 in good health.

The J gene is TRBJ1-5, the V gene TRBV30, with a weak D call TRBD1 (5 bases). CDR1 and CDR2 (germline): GTSNPN, SVGIG (reference sequence). V was clipped by 0 bases and J by 5 bases, with 8 bases between them. CDR3 length: 13 amino acids. DNA for the CDR3: TGTGCCTGGAGTGTACAGGTCGATCAGCCCCAGCATTTT. Protein sequence: CAWSVQVDQPQHF.

The rearrangement joins TRBV11-3 to TRBJ2-1; 8 nucleotides agree with TRBD2. CDR1 is SGHNT and CDR2 is YENEEA in the germline V gene. With 5 bases clipped from V and 2 bases from J, the junction kept 8 bases outside the gene matches. This CDR3 has 16 residues. Written as DNA, the CDR3 is TGTGCCAGCAGCCCAAATAGCGGGACCACCTACAATGAGCAGTTCTTC. It translates to CASSPNSGTTYNEQFF.

The chain recombines TRBV27 with TRBJ1-5; D is undetermined. Looked up from germline, CDR1 is MNHEY and CDR2 is SMNVEV (reference sequence). CDR3 length equals 14 residues. V was shortened by 3 bases and J by 6 bases, with 12 bases between the two germline ends. CDR3 in DNA: TGTGCCAGCAGTTTCGAGGGCCATCGTCAGCCCCAGCATTTT. Translation gives CASSFEGHRQPQHF.

V gene TRBV5-1 combines with J gene TRBJ1-1; 10 positions match TRBD1. The ends lost 4 bases at V and 0 bases at J; junction bases unmatched: 6. The germline V gene encodes CDR1 SGHRS and CDR2 YFSETQ. The CDR3 has 16 residues. This CDR3 reads CASSTGTGAMNTEAFF. CDR3 coding DNA: TGCGCCAGCAGCACCGGGACAGGGGCTATGAACACTGAAGCTTTCTTT.

The chain combines TRBV5-1 with TRBJ2-3, with a possible D match to TRBD1 (5 bases). This CDR3 has 15 amino acids. Trimming shortened V by 2 bases and J by 4 bases, and 14 bases separated the two germline ends. CDR1 and CDR2 (germline): SGHRS, YFSETQ. The DNA for the CDR3 is TGCGCCAGCAGCTTTGGTGGGGCTGGACCAGATACGCAGTATTTT. Translation gives CASSFGGAGPDTQYF. Full variable domain (remainder filled in from reference TRBV5-1 and TRBJ2-3): KAGVTQTPRYLIKTRGQQVTLSCSPISGHRSVSWYQQTPGQGLQFLFEYFSETQRNKGNFPGRFSGRQFSNSRSEMNVSTLELGDSALYLCASSFGGAGPDTQYFGPGTRLTVL.

The V call is TRBV6-5, the J call TRBJ1-5; D is unclear. Between the trimmed V and J ends, which lost 6 bases and 1 base, there was a span of 7 bases. Germline V CDR1 and CDR2: MNHEY, SVGAGI. The CDR3 spans 13 residues. This CDR3 is CASRTGSNQPQHF. The CDR3 DNA sequence: TGTGCCAGCAGGACGGGGAGCAATCAGCCCCAGCATTTT.

The chain links TRBV29-1 to TRBJ2-1; 8 bases fit TRBD1. CDR1 and CDR2 (germline): SQVTM, ANQGSEA. The CDR3 totals 15 residues. The V and J ends lost 2 bases and 2 bases, in that order; junction bases with no gene match: 5. This chain's CDR3 is CSVESWDRTYNEQFF. Written as DNA, the CDR3 is TGCAGCGTTGAAAGCTGGGACAGGACCTACAATGAGCAGTTCTTC.

V gene TRBV2 combines with J gene TRBJ2-1, with 8 positions matching TRBD2. This CDR3 spans 14 amino acids. The junction had 8 bases not matched to a gene; V was cut back by 6 bases and J by 7 bases. Germline V gene sequence: CDR1 SNHLY, CDR2 FYNNEI. The CDR3 nucleotides read TGTGCCAGCAGGGGTCGGGGGGGCGTTAATGAGCAGTTCTTC. It yields the protein CASRGRGGVNEQFF. The full variable domain, with the rest looked up from reference TRBV2 and TRBJ2-1, is EPEVTQTPSHQVTQMGQEVILRCVPISNHLYFYWYRQILGQKVEFLVSFYNNEISEKSEIFDDQFSVERPDGSNFTLKIRSTKLEDSAMYFCASRGRGGVNEQFFGPGTRLTVL.

Concerning this clone itself: Other nucleotide sequences from this sample produce the same CDR3. The chain carries TRBV5-1 and TRBJ2-7; possible D gene TRBD2, 6 bases. This CDR3 region has 13 residues. Trimming took off 4 bases at V and 1 base at J, with 9 bases between the two ends. The germline V gene has CDR1 SGHRS and CDR2 YFSETQ. Written as DNA, the CDR3 is TGCGCCAGCAGCCCGGAGGGGTCCTACGAGCAGTACTTC. As protein: CASSPEGSYEQYF.

Comment on this clone: This may be a read error: a much more frequent sequence differs by one nucleotide. Other nucleotide sequences in the sample specify the same CDR3. The chain joins TRBV7-2 to TRBJ2-3; the D is unclear. Trimming pared 4 bases from V and 3 bases from J, leaving 2 bases between. This CDR3 is built from 11 residues. Germline values: CDR1 SGHTA, CDR2 FQGNSA. The CDR3 loop reads CASSSTDTQYF. The CDR3, as DNA: TGTGCCAGCAGCTCGACAGATACGCAGTATTTT.

The rearrangement links TRBV5-1 to TRBJ2-5, with TRBD1 matching 7 bases. This CDR3 contains 15 residues. Unmatched junction bases numbered 4, after V lost 1 base and J lost 1 base. Looked up from germline, CDR1 is SGHRS and CDR2 is YFSETQ. The CDR3 loop reads CASSLTGQTQETQYF. DNA of the CDR3: TGCGCCAGCAGCTTGACGGGACAGACCCAAGAGACCCAGTACTTC.

The chain uses TRBV7-2 and TRBJ2-2; D is unclear. In germline, CDR1 is SGHTA, CDR2 FQGNSA. V was clipped by 5 bases and J by 1 base, with 11 bases between them. The CDR3 loop spans 15 amino acids. The CDR3 is CASSPGRMNTGELFF. In DNA form, the CDR3 reads TGTGCCAGCAGCCCGGGCCGCATGAACACCGGGGAGCTGTTTTTT.

A word on this clone: The sample contains more than one DNA sequence encoding this CDR3. The chain combines TRBV30 with TRBJ1-1, with D perhaps TRBD1 (6 bases). V shed 0 bases and J shed 4 bases, with 6 bases lying between them. The CDR3 loop spans 12 amino acids. The germline CDR1 and CDR2 sequences are GTSNPN and SVGIG (reference sequence). DNA for the CDR3: TGTGCCTGGAGTGTACAGGGCACTGAAGCTTTCTTT. It encodes CAWSVQGTEAFF.

A note on this clone: The sample has other DNA sequences that encode this CDR3 too. The chain has TRBV2 and TRBJ2-7, with D uncertain. Germline V lookup: CDR1 SNHLY, CDR2 FYNNEI. V lost 2 bases and J 4 bases, leaving 3 bases between the germline ends. The CDR3 runs to 11 residues. CDR3 bases: TGTGCCAGCAGTGAAAGGTACGAGCAGTACTTC. Translating gives CASSERYEQYF.

This chain links TRBV4-3 with TRBJ1-2, with unresolved D. This CDR3 has 14 amino acids. Germline CDR1 LGHNA, CDR2 YSLEER. The V end was cut by 0 bases, the J end by 7 bases, with 12 bases between. DNA for the CDR3: TGCGCCAGCAGCCAAGACCGGCAGGTGTTTGGCTACACCTTC. This encodes CASSQDRQVFGYTF.

This chain links TRBV2 with TRBJ2-2; 8 nucleotides agree with TRBD2. CDR1 and CDR2 (germline): SNHLY, FYNNEI. The junction had 4 bases not matched to a gene; V was cut back by 3 bases and J by 1 base. The CDR3 spans 16 residues. DNA of the CDR3: TGTGCCAGCAGTGAGGGTGGGACTAGGAACACCGGGGAGCTGTTTTTT. Protein sequence: CASSEGGTRNTGELFF.

The chain couples TRBV4-3 to TRBJ2-7, with 10 bases fitting TRBD2. The CDR3 loop spans 16 amino acids. Unmatched junction bases numbered 4, after V lost 1 base and J lost 1 base. The V gene's germline CDR1 is LGHNA and CDR2 YSLEER. This CDR3 reads CASSQGDSGRSYEQYF. CDR3 DNA: TGCGCCAGCAGCCAAGGAGATAGCGGGAGGTCCTACGAGCAGTACTTC.

This chain links TRBV4-3 with TRBJ2-3; D gene unclear. The germline V gene encodes CDR1 LGHNA and CDR2 YSLEER. CDR3 length equals 15 residues. Trimming removed 0 bases from V and 5 bases from J, with 12 bases in between. This chain's CDR3 is CASSQDPRSGDTQYF. DNA for the CDR3: TGCGCCAGCAGCCAAGATCCGCGATCGGGAGATACGCAGTATTTT.

The V call is TRBV20-1, the J call TRBJ2-1; 7 bases are a match to TRBD1. The CDR3 covers 11 residues. Germline lookup yields CDR1 DFQATT and CDR2 SNEGSKA (reference sequence). The V and J ends lost 6 bases and 10 bases, in that order; junction bases with no gene match: 6. Here the CDR3 reads CSAGTVREQFF. The CDR3 DNA reads TGCAGTGCGGGGACAGTTCGGGAGCAGTTCTTC.

This rearrangement joins TRBV7-6 to TRBJ1-1, with TRBD1 matching 7 bases. The length of the CDR3 is 16 residues. V lost 1 base, J lost 4 bases, and 9 bases stayed unmatched. Germline CDR1 SGHVS, CDR2 FNYEAQ. The CDR3 DNA reads TGTGCCAGCAGCTTAGTAGGGGGCGCGTCTAGCACTGAAGCTTTCTTT. This codes for CASSLVGGASSTEAFF.

This clone was recorded a few times. V usage is TRBV11-2 and J usage is TRBJ2-1; D perhaps matches TRBD2 (6 bases). This CDR3 contains 17 residues. Trimming left V 4 bases short and J 4 bases short, with 20 bases between. Germline V CDR1 and CDR2: SGHAT, FQNNGV. The CDR3 region is CASSSFRRGRRYNEQFF. CDR3 DNA sequence: TGTGCCAGCAGCTCCTTTAGGCGGGGCAGACGTTACAATGAGCAGTTCTTC.

The rearrangement uses TRBV20-1 and TRBJ1-2; D gene uncertain. Germline V CDR1 and CDR2: DFQATT, SNEGSKA (reference sequence). Between the trimmed V and J ends, which lost 6 bases and 9 bases, there was a span of 11 bases. The CDR3 has 10 amino acids. CDR3 region: CSAQVASYTF. The CDR3 DNA reads TGCAGTGCCCAAGTGGCGAGCTACACCTTC.

The chain combines TRBV6-1 with TRBJ1-2, with D perhaps matching TRBD1 (5 bases). There are 12 residues in the CDR3. Per germline, CDR1 MNHNS and CDR2 SASEGT. V was shortened by 2 bases and J by 8 bases, with 9 bases between the two germline ends. The CDR3 reads CASSEPRGGYTF. CDR3 bases: TGTGCCAGCAGTGAACCGAGGGGCGGCTACACCTTC.

This chain links TRBV10-3 with TRBJ1-2; a possible D gene is TRBD1 (5 bases). The CDR3 totals 15 residues. Germline loops: CDR1 ENHRY, CDR2 SYGVKD. Trimming cost V 6 bases and J 6 bases, with 20 bases left between them. The CDR3 is CAIRGERYVEDGYTF. Here the CDR3 DNA reads TGTGCCATCAGGGGGGAGAGGTATGTCGAGGATGGCTACACCTTC.

With respect to this clone: A junction boundary mismatches the germline segment, possibly from a read error. The chain uses TRBV7-7 and TRBJ2-5; 10 bases map to TRBD1. CDR3 length equals 14 residues. The germline gives CDR1 SSHAT, CDR2 FNYEAQ (reference sequence). CDR3 coding DNA: TGTGCTAGCAGCCGGGACAGGGGCCAAGAGACCCAGTACTTC. Amino acid sequence: CASSRDRGQETQYF.

This chain joins TRBV27 and TRBJ1-5, with D uncertain. V lost 3 bases and J lost 0, with 9 bases in between. This CDR3 spans 15 amino acids. Germline assignment: CDR1 MNHEY and CDR2 SMNVEV (reference sequence). The CDR3 protein is CASSLVQNSNQPQHF. In nucleotides, the CDR3 is TGTGCCAGCAGTTTGGTACAGAATAGCAATCAGCCCCAGCATTTT.

V gene TRBV7-9 combines with J gene TRBJ2-2; no clear D gene. The CDR3 runs to 14 residues. Germline V gives CDR1 SEHNR, CDR2 FQNEAQ (reference sequence). Trimming cost V 6 bases and J 0 bases, with 8 bases left between them. The CDR3 here is CASRVPTNTGELFF. Written as DNA, the CDR3 is TGTGCCAGCAGGGTCCCCACGAACACCGGGGAGCTGTTTTTT.

This chain joins TRBV5-1 and TRBJ1-3, with D hard to call. The CDR3 extends over 15 amino acids. The ends were cut back, 1 base at V and 0 bases at J, with 8 bases in the middle. Germline CDR1 SGHRS, CDR2 YFSETQ. CDR3 amino acids: CASSLYGSSGNTIYF. In DNA, the CDR3 is TGCGCCAGCAGCTTGTACGGATCCTCTGGAAACACCATATATTTT.

This chain connects TRBV29-1 to TRBJ2-3; D is uncertain. CDR3 length equals 14 residues. V dropped 4 bases and J dropped 1 base, with 12 bases sitting between them. From germline, CDR1 is SQVTM and CDR2 ANQGSEA. This CDR3 reads CSVVLPGRTDTQYF. CDR3 coding DNA: TGCAGCGTTGTCCTTCCGGGCCGCACAGATACGCAGTATTTT.

The genes are TRBV2 and TRBJ1-5; 7 nucleotides match TRBD1. V lost 2 bases, J lost 7 bases, and 5 bases stayed unmatched. From germline, CDR1 is SNHLY and CDR2 FYNNEI. CDR3 length equals 14 residues. The CDR3 reads CASSENAGGQPQHF. CDR3 sequence (DNA): TGTGCCAGCAGTGAAAATGCAGGGGGACAGCCCCAGCATTTT.